This T cell receptor (beta chain) was obtained from a study of cytomegalovirus exposure and HLA in healthy donors. About this clone itself: Its specificity is unknown.

Study outcomes and limitations: According to a later analysis, TCR clusters from the first cohort tended to co-occur in the 120 or so validation repertoires. Approximately 160 TCR beta chains were listed as cytomegalovirus-associated.

Produced via immunoSEQ multiplex PCR; TCRdb's table is partial and in-frame only. Of about 250,000 clones listed, more than 85% were seen once; the top ten hold 12%. There are 15 residues in the CDR3. CDR1 and CDR2 (germline): MGHDK, SYGVNS. Trimming stripped 2 bases from V and 1 base from J, with 11 bases between. Sequenced: PBMCs. The chain employs TRBV25-1 and TRBJ1-1, with D perhaps matching TRBD1 (6 bases). The sequence was collected from a man between 18 and 29 years old in good health and CMV-seropositive. The CDR3 here is CASSEAGHPNTEAFF. For the CDR3, the DNA is TGTGCCAGCAGTGAAGCGGGACACCCGAACACTGAAGCTTTCTTT.